The T cell receptor (beta chain) under discussion was sequenced for a study of blood T cell repertoires in COVID-19. Germline V gene data show CDR1 as SGHKS and CDR2 as YYEKEE (reference sequence). CDR3 length equals 17 residues. V lost 2 bases, J lost 9 bases, and 18 bases stayed unmatched. Sequencing used immunoSEQ multiplex PCR; TCRdb keeps in-frame clones, though not all of them. The sample lists a few hundred thousand clones; 80% to 90% were seen once. The TCR was taken from a woman under 40 who had recovered from COVID-19. Sequencing was performed on PBMCs or T cells enriched from blood (not recorded which). The rearrangement joins TRBV5-5 to TRBJ2-5; 8 bases line up with TRBD1. The CDR3 spells CASSFRTLSGQARAQYF. Here the CDR3 DNA reads TGTGCCAGCAGCTTCCGGACCTTGTCGGGACAGGCTAGGGCCCAGTACTTC.